These T cell receptor beta chains were read from a single sample in a study of regulatory T cells in long-lasting Graves disease. TCRdb re-derived calls from the multiplex PCR reads in MiXCR, one entry per CDR3 protein. The repertoire has about 340,000 distinct CDR3 sequences, around a fifth of them found once; the top ten carry about 29%. This specimen was peripheral blood mononuclear cells (PBMCs), taken when the disease was refractory, from a patient treated with antithyroid drugs. The origin of the receptors is a female donor with Graves disease. Each CDR3 is given with its conserved first and last residue. Each record gives: D gene, clone size, V gene, CDR3 length, J gene, CDR3 protein, CDR3 DNA. D genes are given only for firm matches. Clone size appears in some rows only: once, few, many, or a class for an expanded clone.

>-|few|TRBV11-2|13|TRBJ1-2
CASSYSGGYGYTF
TGTGCCAGCAGCTATAGTGGAGGCTATGGCTACACCTTC
>TRBD1|many|TRBV10-1|16|TRBJ1-2
CASQRDRGSIKYGYTF
TGCGCCAGCCAGAGGGACAGGGGTAGTATAAAGTATGGCTACACCTTC
>TRBD2|-|TRBV5-5|15|TRBJ2-5
CASSFAGGRGETQYF
TGTGCCAGCAGTTTTGCGGGGGGCCGGGGGGAGACCCAGTACTTC
>TRBD1|few|TRBV6-1|17|TRBJ2-6
CASSDRQGLSGANVLTF
TGTGCCAGCAGTGATCGACAGGGGCTCTCTGGGGCCAACGTCCTGACTTTC
>-|few|TRBV4-1|15|TRBJ1-1
CASSQQLVGNTEAFF
TGCGCCAGCAGCCAACAGTTAGTAGGGAACACTGAAGCTTTCTTT
>-|-|TRBV5-1|12|TRBJ2-7
CASRGASYEQYF
TGCGCCAGCAGGGGAGCCTCCTACGAGCAGTACTTC
>-|-|TRBV20-1|13|TRBJ1-4
CSARRPQGEKLFF
TGCAGTGCTAGACGACCCCAGGGGGAAAAACTGTTTTTT
>-|many|TRBV27|14|TRBJ1-5
CASSLAVSNQPQHF
TGTGCCAGCAGTTTGGCGGTTAGCAATCAGCCCCAGCATTTT
>-|many|TRBV11-2|17|TRBJ1-6
CASSFRRASSYNSPLHF
TGTGCCAGCAGTTTTAGACGGGCGTCCTCCTATAATTCACCCCTCCACTTT
>TRBD1|-|TRBV30|17|TRBJ1-2
CAWSPLGGRGRNYGYTF
TGTGCCTGGAGCCCTCTCGGAGGCAGGGGGCGCAACTATGGCTACACCTTC
>TRBD2|few|TRBV14|15|TRBJ2-7
CASSQRPSGSYEQYF
TGTGCCAGCAGCCAACGGCCTAGCGGCTCCTACGAGCAGTACTTC
>TRBD1|-|TRBV10-2|17|TRBJ2-7
CASSEPPGTENTYEQYF
TGCGCCAGCAGTGAGCCCCCCGGGACAGAGAATACCTACGAGCAGTACTTC
>-|many|TRBV12-5|17|TRBJ1-2
CASGLVLPGTEAYGYTF
TGTGCTAGTGGTTTGGTTCTACCCGGGACGGAAGCCTATGGCTACACCTTC
>-|many|TRBV5-1|14|TRBJ1-4
CASSFTSSGTKLFF
TGCGCCAGCAGCTTTACCTCTTCCGGGACGAAACTGTTTTTT
>TRBD1|few|TRBV6-2/TRBV6-3|16|TRBJ1-5
CASSRTGQGGNQPQHF
TGTGCCAGCAGCCGAACGGGACAGGGTGGCAATCAGCCCCAGCATTTT